These 7 T cell receptor beta chains share one sample of origin, sequenced in a study of blood T cell repertoires in COVID-19. The protocol was immunoSEQ multiplex PCR, while the TCRdb copy is restricted to in-frame clones and leaves out a portion. The table includes 65,000 or so clones, around four fifths detected once. Sequencing input: peripheral blood. These TCRs come from an elderly man with acute or convalescent COVID-19.

This clone was recorded only once. The rearrangement joins TRBV15 to TRBJ1-4, with a possible D match to TRBD1 (5 bases). This CDR3 is 15 amino acids long. V lost 0 bases to trimming and J lost 3 bases, with 8 bases between them. In germline, CDR1 is LNHNV, CDR2 YYDKDF (reference sequence). CDR3 nucleotide sequence: TGTGCCACCAGCAGAGATCAGGGTCCTAATGAAAAACTGTTTTTT. It codes for CATSRDQGPNEKLFF.

V gene TRBV2 combines with J gene TRBJ1-2; D perhaps matches TRBD1 (5 bases). The CDR3 sequence is 13 residues long. Trimming pared 7 bases from V and 2 bases from J, leaving 11 bases between. Germline lookup yields CDR1 SNHLY and CDR2 FYNNEI. CDR3 region: CASTRQPNYGYTF. The CDR3 DNA reads as TGTGCCAGCACCAGACAGCCAAACTATGGCTACACCTTC.

This clone has just one count. This chain joins TRBV19 and TRBJ1-5, with D uncertain. Germline CDR1 is LNHDA and CDR2 is SQIVND (reference sequence). The CDR3 extends over 14 amino acids. Trimming left V 7 bases short and J 7 bases short, with 17 bases between. As DNA, the CDR3 is TGTGCCAGTACCACGGACGGGAGACTCCAGCCCCAGCATTTT. The encoded protein is CASTTDGRLQPQHF. The full variable domain, completed using reference TRBV19 and TRBJ1-5, is DGGITQSPKYLFRKEGQNVTLSCEQNLNHDAMYWYRQDPGQGLRLIYYSQIVNDFQKGDIAEGYSVSREKKESFPLTVTSAQKNPTAFYLCASTTDGRLQPQHFGDGTRLSIL.

This chain links TRBV27 with TRBJ1-6; TRBD1 agrees at 12 bases. Germline assignment: CDR1 MNHEY and CDR2 SMNVEV (reference sequence). The CDR3 runs 16 residues. The ends lost 6 bases at V and 6 bases at J; junction bases unmatched: 6. Here the CDR3 reads CASRGWDRGPNSPLHF. In DNA form, the CDR3 reads TGTGCCAGCAGGGGGTGGGACAGGGGGCCTAATTCACCCCTCCACTTT.

The CDR3 sequence is CASSPLLRTGGSNEQFF. Here the CDR3 DNA reads TGTGCCAGCAGTCCCCTCCTCCGGACCGGGGGGTCCAATGAGCAGTTCTTC. The chain recombines TRBV7-9 with TRBJ2-1; the match to TRBD2 covers 7 bases. CDR1 and CDR2 from the germline V gene are SEHNR and FQNEAQ (reference sequence). V trimming: 6 bases; J trimming: 6 bases; junction bases outside the gene matches: 17. CDR3 size: 17 residues.

This clone was detected a few times. The chain is built from TRBV2 and TRBJ2-2; 7 bases map to TRBD1. This CDR3 is 13 amino acids long. Germline CDR1 is SNHLY and CDR2 is FYNNEI. V trimming: 6 bases; J trimming: 7 bases; junction bases outside the gene matches: 5. The CDR3 loop reads CASRQGWNGELFF. CDR3 sequence (DNA): TGTGCCAGCAGACAGGGGTGGAACGGGGAGCTGTTTTTT.

The gene calls are TRBV7-8 and TRBJ1-1, with D tentatively TRBD1 (5 bases). Deletions cut 1 base from V and 0 bases from J, with 9 bases between. Germline values: CDR1 SGHVS, CDR2 FQNEAQ. This CDR3 contains 15 residues. This CDR3 reads CASSLVGGLNTEAFF. CDR3 bases: TGTGCCAGCAGCTTAGTGGGGGGACTGAACACTGAAGCTTTCTTT. The whole variable domain, filled in from reference TRBV7-8 and TRBJ1-1, reads GAGVSQSPRYKVAKRGQDVALRCDPISGHVSLFWYQQALGQGPEFLTYFQNEAQLDKSGLPSDRFFAERPEGSVSTLKIQRTQQEDSAVYLCASSLVGGLNTEAFFGQGTRLTVV.